This entry lists 18 T cell receptor beta chains sequenced from one sample in a study of shared clonotypes between healthy human individuals. The protocol was immunoSEQ multiplex PCR, while the TCRdb copy is restricted to in-frame clones and leaves out a portion. Of roughly 850,000 clones listed, 96% are singletons. CD45RO-negative cells were positively selected for CCR7, leaving out terminally differentiated effector memory CD45RA+ cells. What was sequenced was naive CD8+ T cells sorted from blood. All receptors come from a man aged 25-45 years in good health.

The chain uses TRBV5-1 and TRBJ2-2; D not resolved. Germline-derived CDR1 and CDR2 are SGHRS and YFSETQ. Trimming stripped 4 bases from V and 4 bases from J, with 8 bases between. The CDR3 is made up of 13 amino acids. The CDR3 DNA follows: TGCGCCAGCAGCAAGAGAGGCACCGGGGAGCTGTTTTTT. It encodes CASSKRGTGELFF.

This chain joins TRBV7-9 and TRBJ2-3; unclear D gene. This CDR3 has 16 amino acids. V was cut by 1 base and J by 0 bases, with 11 bases left in between. CDR1 and CDR2 (germline): SEHNR, FQNEAQ (reference sequence). CDR3 amino acids: CASSLGLETSTDTQYF. Written as DNA, the CDR3 is TGTGCCAGCAGCTTAGGTCTTGAAACTAGCACAGATACGCAGTATTTT.

The rearrangement uses TRBV2 and TRBJ1-5, with D tentatively TRBD1 (5 bases). The CDR3 has 16 residues. Trimming took off 4 bases at V and 5 bases at J, with 18 bases between the two ends. CDR1 is SNHLY, CDR2 FYNNEI, per germline. The CDR3 nucleotides read TGTGCCAGCAGTGCCCGAGGTGGGCGCAGGGATCAGCCCCAGCATTTT. Translating gives CASSARGGRRDQPQHF.

The rearrangement joins TRBV27 to TRBJ2-7; D gene uncertain. This CDR3 is built from 14 residues. V dropped 6 bases and J dropped 6 bases, with 18 bases sitting between them. Germline values: CDR1 MNHEY, CDR2 SMNVEV (reference sequence). CDR3 bases: TGTGCCAGCAGCCAGTTGTGGGGTCGAGTCGAGCAGTACTTC. Its protein is CASSQLWGRVEQYF.

The chain is built from TRBV7-9 and TRBJ2-7; D gene ambiguous. V shed 5 bases and J shed 4 bases, with 6 bases lying between them. CDR1 and CDR2 (germline): SEHNR, FQNEAQ (reference sequence). The CDR3 extends over 11 amino acids. CDR3 residues: CASSHGYEQYF. The CDR3 nucleotides are TGTGCCAGCAGCCACGGTTACGAGCAGTACTTC.

The chain has TRBV19 and TRBJ2-7; TRBD2 aligns across 12 bases. Germline V gene sequence: CDR1 LNHDA, CDR2 SQIVND (reference sequence). V dropped 5 bases and J dropped 4; count of bases not matched to a gene: 6. This CDR3 has 15 residues. DNA of the CDR3: TGTGCCAGTAGTCCTGGACTAGCGGGGTTGTACGAGCAGTACTTC. Its protein product is CASSPGLAGLYEQYF.

The chain is built from TRBV7-9 and TRBJ2-7; D perhaps matches TRBD2 (6 bases). V was trimmed by 7 bases and J by 1 base, leaving 14 bases between them. The CDR3 has 14 amino acids. CDR1 and CDR2 (germline): SEHNR, FQNEAQ (reference sequence). This CDR3 is CASNAGLRSYEQYF. CDR3 coding DNA: TGTGCCAGCAACGCGGGGCTCAGATCCTACGAGCAGTACTTC.

The rearrangement joins TRBV7-9 to TRBJ1-4; a weak D match, TRBD1 (6 bases). V was trimmed by 7 bases and J by 3 bases, leaving 24 bases between them. Germline V CDR1 and CDR2: SEHNR, FQNEAQ (reference sequence). This CDR3 has 18 amino acids. Here the CDR3 reads CASTSRGQFSVANEKLFF. In nucleotides, the CDR3 is TGTGCCAGCACCTCCAGGGGTCAATTTTCGGTGGCTAATGAAAAACTGTTTTTT.

The chain carries TRBV21-1 and TRBJ1-3; the table calls TRBD1, which could not be checked here. TRBV21-1 is a pseudogene segment. The length of the CDR3 is 16 residues. The CDR3 coding sequence is TGTGCCAGCAGCAATAGGACAGGGCGCTCTGGAAACACCATATATTTT. As protein: CASSNRTGRSGNTIYF.

The V and J genes are TRBV11-2 and TRBJ1-1, with D hard to call. The CDR3 extends over 16 amino acids. V lost 2 bases, J lost 1 base, and 14 bases lay in between. The V gene's germline CDR1 is SGHAT and CDR2 FQNNGV. CDR3 sequence: CASSLRLGNGNTEAFF. The CDR3 region has the DNA TGTGCCAGCAGCTTACGATTGGGCAATGGGAACACTGAAGCTTTCTTT.

The chain's CDR3 is CASSLSLAGFETQYF. The CDR3 DNA reads TGTGCCAGCAGCTTAAGCCTAGCGGGATTCGAGACCCAGTACTTC. The chain combines TRBV7-2 with TRBJ2-5; the match to TRBD2 covers 9 bases. With 2 bases clipped from V and 5 bases from J, the junction kept 6 bases outside the gene matches. From germline, CDR1 is SGHTA and CDR2 FQGNSA. The CDR3 consists of 15 residues.

The count of this clone is one. This chain joins TRBV7-2 and TRBJ2-7; D tentatively fits TRBD1 or TRBD2 (5 bases each). The CDR3 loop spans 15 amino acids. Germline CDR1 is SGHTA and CDR2 is FQGNSA. Between the trimmed V and J ends, which lost 5 bases and 2 bases, there was a span of 16 bases. This CDR3 is CASSKLWDQPYEQYF. In DNA, the CDR3 is TGTGCCAGCAGCAAGCTATGGGACCAACCCTACGAGCAGTACTTC.

The J gene is TRBJ2-1, the V gene TRBV9; either TRBD1 or TRBD2 may fit D (5 bases each). Germline-derived CDR1 and CDR2 are SGDLS and YYNGEE. Deletions cut 0 bases from V and 5 bases from J, with 9 bases between. The CDR3 length is 14 residues. CDR3 amino acids: CASSVDGAHNEQFF. CDR3 DNA sequence: TGTGCCAGCAGCGTAGACGGGGCTCACAATGAGCAGTTCTTC.

V gene TRBV7-9 combines with J gene TRBJ2-1; perhaps TRBD2 as D (6 bases). The V end lost 1 base, the J end lost 12 bases, and 10 bases lay between the germline ends. The CDR3 loop spans 12 amino acids. Germline-derived CDR1 and CDR2 are SEHNR and FQNEAQ (reference sequence). The CDR3 coding sequence is TGTGCCAGCAGCTTAGGGGACTCGGCGCAGTTCTTC. This encodes CASSLGDSAQFF.

DNA for the CDR3: TGTGCCAGCAGCTTAACAGCGGGAGGTACCTACGAGCAGTACTTC. The encoded protein is CASSLTAGGTYEQYF. The chain carries TRBV11-2 and TRBJ2-7; the match to TRBD2 covers 9 bases. The CDR3 spans 15 residues. Germline-derived CDR1 and CDR2 are SGHAT and FQNNGV. Trimming at V came to 2 bases and at J to 2 bases, leaving 4 bases not matched to a gene.

This chain connects TRBV7-8 to TRBJ2-3; D is ambiguous. Germline assignment: CDR1 SGHVS and CDR2 FQNEAQ. This CDR3 comprises 13 residues. V was cut by 5 bases and J by 6 bases, with 12 bases left in between. Here the CDR3 DNA reads TGTGCCAGCAGCCTCCAGCCGGCCGATACGCAGTATTTT. It is translated as CASSLQPADTQYF.

This chain connects TRBV7-6 to TRBJ1-1; 11 bases map to TRBD1. The ends lost 5 bases at V and 4 bases at J; junction bases unmatched: 12. Germline CDR1 SGHVS, CDR2 FNYEAQ. CDR3 length equals 17 residues. CDR3 region: CASSLLAAGTGGTEAFF. Written as DNA, the CDR3 is TGTGCCAGCAGCCTCCTGGCAGCCGGGACAGGGGGCACTGAAGCTTTCTTT.

V and J are TRBV27 and TRBJ2-7, with D hard to call. Per germline, CDR1 MNHEY and CDR2 SMNVEV (reference sequence). The CDR3 spans 13 residues. The V gene lost 5 bases and the J gene lost 1 base, with 9 bases spanning the gap. CDR3 amino acids: CASSPRPSYEQYF. In DNA, the CDR3 is TGTGCCAGCAGTCCTCGCCCGTCCTACGAGCAGTACTTC.